This TCR beta chain was recovered during a study of T cell changes during pregnancy in multiple sclerosis. The method was immunoSEQ multiplex PCR; TCRdb's version includes in-frame clones alone and lacks a portion of them. The sample yields 40,000 to 50,000 clones, approximately 90% seen once. CDR1 and CDR2 from the germline V gene are SGHTA and FQGNSA. The CDR3 covers 15 residues. With 6 bases removed from V and 0 bases from J, the gap between germline ends came to 11 bases. The input for sequencing was CD4+ T cells from peripheral blood mononuclear cells, taken in the first trimester of pregnancy. This sequence was found in a female donor with multiple sclerosis, enrolled in a pregnancy study. This chain links TRBV7-2 with TRBJ2-2, with D possibly being TRBD1 (6 bases). The CDR3 protein is CASRSTGPNTGELFF. CDR3 nucleotides: TGTGCCAGCAGGTCGACAGGCCCGAACACCGGGGAGCTGTTTTTT.